This is a list of T cell receptor beta chains from one sample in a study of tumor and adjacent non-tumor tissue in lung cancer. TCRdb reprocessed the multiplex PCR reads with MiXCR, giving one entry per CDR3 protein. The sample contains approximately 130,000 distinct CDR3 sequences, 60% to 70% of which appear only once. Material: lung tumor tissue. All receptors derive from a man younger than 40 with non-small cell lung cancer. Both conserved end residues are part of each CDR3. The D gene is left open where the match is weak. Clone size is shown for a subset of rows, as once, few, many or a class of expanded clone.

d_call,v_call,clone_size,j_call,cdr3_length,cdr3_aa,cdr3_nt
NA,TRBV6-6,many,TRBJ1-2,11,CASGMGGGYTF,TGTGCCAGCGGGATGGGGGGTGGCTACACCTTC
TRBD1,TRBV11-1,NA,TRBJ1-1,15,CASSYRQGRYTEAFF,TGTGCCAGCAGCTACAGACAGGGTAGGTACACTGAAGCTTTCTTT
NA,TRBV29-1,NA,TRBJ2-5,13,CSASPTVQESQYF,TGCAGCGCAAGCCCGACAGTCCAAGAGAGCCAGTACTTC
NA,TRBV20-1,NA,TRBJ1-2,15,CSARDRGIINYGYTF,TGCAGTGCTAGAGATCGCGGGATCATTAACTATGGCTACACCTTC
NA,TRBV7-9,NA,TRBJ1-6,13,CASRGEGPAPLHF,TGTGCCAGCAGGGGAGAGGGGCCGGCACCCCTCCACTTT
NA,TRBV5-4,NA,TRBJ2-7,13,CASSLLGEREQYF,TGTGCCAGCAGCTTGTTGGGGGAGAGGGAGCAGTACTTC
NA,TRBV11-1,NA,TRBJ2-7,15,CSSSLEAGGDYEQYF,TGTTCCAGCAGCTTAGAAGCCGGCGGGGACTACGAGCAGTACTTC
NA,TRBV28,NA,TRBJ2-5,16,CASSPLRGAYQETQYF,TGTGCCAGCAGTCCCCTTCGGGGGGCCTACCAAGAGACCCAGTACTTC
TRBD1,TRBV10-1,NA,TRBJ2-4,15,CASSMGQGTKNIQYF,TGCGCCAGCAGTATGGGACAGGGAACCAAGAACATTCAGTACTTC
NA,TRBV30,NA,TRBJ2-3,15,CVWSVEGSDTDTQYF,TGTGTCTGGAGTGTAGAGGGCTCGGACACAGATACGCAGTATTTT
TRBD1,TRBV29-1,NA,TRBJ2-7,12,CNVLQGADKQYF,TGCAACGTTTTACAGGGGGCTGACAAGCAGTACTTC
NA,TRBV5-6,NA,TRBJ2-1,12,CASISTGMVEVF,TGTGCCAGCATCTCTACAGGGATGGTTGAGGTCTTC
TRBD1,TRBV6-6,NA,TRBJ1-1,13,CANRGQTYTEAFF,TGTGCCAACAGGGGACAAACCTACACTGAAGCTTTCTTT
NA,TRBV5-4,NA,TRBJ1-1,13,CASSLKDHTEAFF,TGTGCCAGCAGCTTGAAAGACCACACTGAAGCTTTCTTT
TRBD1,TRBV4-1,NA,TRBJ2-7,15,CASSSTETGSHEQYF,TGCGCCAGCAGCTCCACCGAGACAGGGTCCCATGAGCAGTACTTC
NA,TRBV30,NA,TRBJ2-7,15,CAWSSGGTLPYEQYF,TGTGCCTGGAGTAGCGGCGGGACTCTACCCTACGAGCAGTACTTC
NA,TRBV12-3/TRBV12-4,NA,TRBJ2-5,12,CASSLGAEAQYF,TGTGCCAGCAGTTTAGGGGCGGAGGCCCAGTACTTC
NA,TRBV6-5,NA,TRBJ2-7,14,CASSYSSGSYEQYF,TGTGCCAGCAGTTACTCCTCAGGCTCCTACGAGCAGTACTTC
NA,TRBV15,NA,TRBJ2-2,16,CATSRALWPNTGDLFF,TGTGCCACAAGCAGAGCGTTATGGCCGAACACCGGGGACCTGTTTTTT
TRBD1,TRBV20-1,NA,TRBJ1-6,16,CSARGTTGGSNSPLHF,TGCAGTGCCCGGGGGACGACAGGGGGCTCTAATTCACCCCTCCACTTT
TRBD2,TRBV7-9,NA,TRBJ2-3,17,CASSLILSGGPRDTQYF,TGTGCCAGCAGCTTAATTCTCTCGGGGGGGCCAAGAGATACGCAGTATTTT
NA,TRBV20-1,NA,TRBJ1-1,11,CSGGTNTEAFF,TGCAGTGGGGGAACCAACACTGAAGCTTTCTTT
NA,TRBV11-3,NA,TRBJ2-7,16,CASSLSRGGPLDEQYF,TGTGCCAGCAGCCTATCCCGCGGCGGACCCCTCGACGAGCAGTACTTC
TRBD2,TRBV4-1,medium-sized,TRBJ2-3,17,CASSQVSGRADTDTQYF,TGCGCCAGCAGCCAAGTTAGCGGGAGGGCCGACACAGATACGCAGTATTTT
NA,TRBV6-5,many,TRBJ2-7,13,CASKLDGTYEQYF,TGTGCCAGCAAGCTGGACGGAACCTACGAGCAGTACTTC
NA,TRBV4-1,NA,TRBJ2-3,16,CASSQDGLVGPDTQYF,TGCGCCAGCAGCCAAGATGGTCTAGTGGGACCAGATACGCAGTATTTT
NA,TRBV15,NA,TRBJ1-3,16,CATSRDQGWAGNTIYF,TGTGCCACCAGCAGAGATCAGGGATGGGCTGGAAACACCATATATTTT
TRBD1,TRBV13,NA,TRBJ1-3,16,CAGRPGGTGSGNTIYF,TGTGCCGGCAGACCCGGGGGGACAGGCTCTGGAAACACCATATATTTT
NA,TRBV11-2,NA,TRBJ2-1,13,CASSSHRTIEHFF,TGTGCCAGTAGCTCACACCGGACGATAGAGCATTTCTTC
NA,TRBV21-1,NA,TRBJ1-6,16,CASRRGGGNYNSPLHF,TGTGCCAGCAGAAGAGGAGGCGGCAACTATAATTCACCCCTCCACTTT
NA,TRBV4-1,NA,TRBJ1-2,15,CASRQTLGGYYGYTF,TGCGCCAGCAGACAGACCTTGGGGGGCTACTATGGCTACACCTTC